This entry describes one T cell receptor (beta chain). What it recognizes is unknown. Assay used: immunoSEQ multiplex PCR; TCRdb lists only in-frame clones, some missing. The table records 77,000 or so clones, just under 80% of them present only once. Germline V gene lookup returns CDR1 MDHEN and CDR2 SYDVKM. The V segment lost 7 bases and the J segment 4 bases; nucleotides outside the gene matches: 9. CDR3 length: 14 amino acids. The data belong to a study of OX40 agonist ivuxolimab in advanced cancers. The overall study: Among those treated, three patients had partial responses, one with hepatocellular carcinoma and two with cutaneous melanoma. Whole-study results and caveats: Certain nonresponding patients likewise had low normalized T-cell clonal expansion.

The sample consisted of CD4+ or CD8+ T cells sorted from blood, taken in a trial of the OX40 agonist ivuxolimab. The chain uses TRBV28 and TRBJ2-7, with 8 bases matching TRBD1. This sequence originates from an adult with an advanced solid tumor such as melanoma, head and neck, liver or kidney cancer. The CDR3 region has the DNA TGTGCCAGCACCCGCGACAGGGGAATATACGAGCAGTACTTC. Amino acids: CASTRDRGIYEQYF.